This TCR beta chain was captured by sequencing in a study of PD-1 blockade in classical Hodgkin lymphoma. Study at large: Patients got intravenous nivolumab 3 mg/kg every 2 weeks. Findings and caveats of the study: After ASCT, patients who started nivolumab under 1 year later were excluded. CD4+ but not CD8+ TCR diversity rose significantly by C4D1.

There are a few counts of this clone. Its antigen remains unknown. In every patient, relapse followed autologous stem cell transplantation, while exposure to brentuximab vedotin differed. The assay was immunoSEQ multiplex PCR, and TCRdb's table has in-frame clones only and misses some. The repertoire has tens of thousands of clones, around 70% of them found once; the top ten carry about 16%. This material consisted of peripheral blood mononuclear cells (PBMCs), taken before the second cycle of nivolumab. This receptor was identified in a human donor with classical Hodgkin lymphoma.

The CDR3 loop is CASSLTGANQPQHF. In DNA, the CDR3 is TGTGCCAGCAGCTTGACAGGGGCCAATCAGCCCCAGCATTTT. The gene calls are TRBV5-6 and TRBJ1-5; TRBD1 aligns across 7 bases. Germline V gene data show CDR1 as SGHDT and CDR2 as YYEEEE. The CDR3 has 14 amino acids. J was trimmed by 3 bases and V by 1 base; bases with no gene match: 1.